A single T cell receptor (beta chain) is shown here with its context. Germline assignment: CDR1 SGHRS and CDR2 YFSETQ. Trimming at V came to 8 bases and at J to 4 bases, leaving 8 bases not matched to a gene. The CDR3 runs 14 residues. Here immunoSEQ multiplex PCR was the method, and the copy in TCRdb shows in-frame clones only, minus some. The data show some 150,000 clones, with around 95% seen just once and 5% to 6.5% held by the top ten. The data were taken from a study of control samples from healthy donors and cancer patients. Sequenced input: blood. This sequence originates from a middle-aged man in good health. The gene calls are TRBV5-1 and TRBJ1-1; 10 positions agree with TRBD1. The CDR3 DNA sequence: TGCGCCAGTACTCCGGGACAGGGGATCACTGAAGCTTTCTTT. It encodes CASTPGQGITEAFF.